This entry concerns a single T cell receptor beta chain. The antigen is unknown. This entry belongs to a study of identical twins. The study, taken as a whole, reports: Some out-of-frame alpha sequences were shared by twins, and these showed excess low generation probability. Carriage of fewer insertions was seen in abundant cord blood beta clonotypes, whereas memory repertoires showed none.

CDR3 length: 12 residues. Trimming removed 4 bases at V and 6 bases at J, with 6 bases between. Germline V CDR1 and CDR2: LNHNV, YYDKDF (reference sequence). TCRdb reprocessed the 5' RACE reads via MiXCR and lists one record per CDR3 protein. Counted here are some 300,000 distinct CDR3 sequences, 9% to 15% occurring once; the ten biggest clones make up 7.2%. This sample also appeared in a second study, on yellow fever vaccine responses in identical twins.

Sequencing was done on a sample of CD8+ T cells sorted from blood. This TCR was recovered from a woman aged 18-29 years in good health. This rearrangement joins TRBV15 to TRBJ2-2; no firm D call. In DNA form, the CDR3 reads TGTGCCACCAGCACAATCCCCGGGGAGCTGTTTTTT. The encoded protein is CATSTIPGELFF.